This TCR beta chain was captured by sequencing in a study of OX40 agonist ivuxolimab in advanced cancers. Clones were read by immunoSEQ multiplex PCR, and TCRdb kept only the in-frame ones, dropping some. The sample has 50,000 to 65,000 clones; over 80% are singletons. Germline V gives CDR1 SEHNR, CDR2 FQNEAQ (reference sequence). The CDR3 spans 16 residues. Unmatched junction bases numbered 8, after V lost 0 bases and J lost 6 bases. The specimen was CD4+ or CD8+ T cells sorted from blood, collected in a trial of the OX40 agonist ivuxolimab. This clonotype was obtained from an adult with an advanced solid tumor such as melanoma, head and neck, liver or kidney cancer. The gene calls are TRBV7-9 and TRBJ2-1, with 7 bases aligning to TRBD1. CDR3: CASSLAGDRVINEQFF. The CDR3, as DNA: TGTGCCAGCAGCTTAGCGGGAGACAGGGTAATCAATGAGCAGTTCTTC.